These 5 T cell receptor beta chains originate from one sample sequenced in a study of cytomegalovirus exposure and HLA in healthy donors. Primers: 60 Vbeta forward and 13 Jbeta reverse. Using immunoSEQ multiplex PCR, the repertoire was profiled, and TCRdb retains in-frame clones only, with some absent. The sample lists about 180,000 clones, 85% seen once, with 1% in the top ten. The sample was PBMCs. These receptor sequences come from a boy aged 2 to 10 in good health and CMV-seronegative.

As to this clone: At one end the junction does not follow the germline gene, possibly because of a read error. The rearrangement joins TRBV7-9 to TRBJ2-3; TRBD2 aligns across 9 bases. Germline V gives CDR1 SEHNR, CDR2 FQNEAQ (reference sequence). The CDR3 is 16 amino acids. The CDR3 protein is CSSSLLSGRRTDTQYF. CDR3 nucleotides: TGTTCCAGCAGCTTACTTAGCGGGAGACGGACAGATACGCAGTATTTT.

This chain links TRBV7-9 with TRBJ1-1; D gene unclear. Trimming removed 3 bases at V and 3 bases at J, with 8 bases between. Per the germline V gene, CDR1 is SEHNR and CDR2 is FQNEAQ (reference sequence). CDR3 length: 13 residues. The CDR3 region is CASSFVGDTEAFF. CDR3 DNA sequence: TGTGCCAGCAGCTTCGTCGGGGACACTGAAGCTTTCTTT.

This rearrangement joins TRBV7-3 to TRBJ2-3; tentative D call: TRBD2 (6 bases). The CDR3 has 14 residues. V dropped 2 bases and J dropped 0 bases, with 6 bases sitting between them. CDR1 SGHTA and CDR2 FQGTGA come from the germline V gene. The CDR3 sequence is CASSLGTSTDTQYF. The DNA for the CDR3 is TGTGCCAGCAGCTTAGGGACTAGCACAGATACGCAGTATTTT.

This chain links TRBV5-1 with TRBJ1-1, with unresolved D. Germline V lookup: CDR1 SGHRS, CDR2 YFSETQ. The length of the CDR3 is 14 residues. Trimming took off 3 bases at V and 0 bases at J, with 9 bases between the two ends. Here the CDR3 reads CASSSESLNTEAFF. CDR3 nucleotide sequence: TGCGCCAGCAGCTCCGAGAGTTTGAACACTGAAGCTTTCTTT.

J is TRBJ1-4 and V is TRBV6-4, with unresolved D. V dropped 5 bases and J dropped 5 bases, with 9 bases sitting between them. In germline, CDR1 is MRHNA, CDR2 SNTAGT. The CDR3 length is 13 residues. CDR3: CASSYKENEKLFF. The CDR3 bases are TGTGCCAGCAGTTACAAGGAGAATGAAAAACTGTTTTTT.